This is a list of T cell receptor beta chains from one sample in a study of naive and memory T cell subsets. TCRdb processed the UMI-ligation and nested PCR reads anew with MiXCR; each CDR3 protein has one entry. The data hold some 80,000 distinct CDR3 sequences, with about 8.2% observed a single time. Sequenced: naive CD8+ T cells from blood. Every receptor here comes from a human donor in good health. Both conserved end residues are part of each CDR3. D genes are given only for firm matches. Some rows mark clone size as missing; the rest say once, few, many or name a class of expanded clone.

d_gene,j_gene,v_gene,abundance,CDR3aa,CDR3nt
TRBD2,TRBJ2-3,TRBV7-6,NA,CASSSRAREPQTPDTQYF,TGTGCCAGCAGCAGTCGGGCGCGGGAGCCCCAAACTCCAGATACGCAGTATTTT
TRBD2,TRBJ2-1,TRBV11-2,many,CASSASTGGPYNEQFF,TGTGCCAGCAGCGCTAGCACGGGGGGGCCCTACAATGAGCAGTTCTTC
TRBD1,TRBJ1-2,TRBV5-5,few,CASSLTGANYGYTF,TGTGCCAGCAGCTTGACAGGGGCAAACTATGGCTACACCTTC
NA,TRBJ1-2,TRBV5-1,few,CASSLSPGYYGYTF,TGCGCCAGCAGCTTGAGTCCGGGCTACTATGGCTACACCTTC
NA,TRBJ2-7,TRBV19,NA,CASSIVWRLSSDEQYF,TGTGCCAGTAGTATAGTATGGAGACTGTCGAGCGACGAGCAGTACTTC
NA,TRBJ1-6,TRBV6-1,NA,CASSEEEGRSPLHF,TGTGCCAGCAGTGAGGAGGAGGGTCGGTCACCCCTCCACTTT
TRBD2,TRBJ2-7,TRBV6-5,many,CASQIAGSYEQYF,TGTGCCAGCCAGATAGCGGGAAGCTACGAGCAGTACTTC
TRBD2,TRBJ2-1,TRBV5-1,few,CASRTSDYNEQFF,TGCGCCAGCAGGACTAGCGATTACAATGAGCAGTTCTTC
NA,TRBJ2-1,TRBV13,many,CASSFGWPNEQFF,TGTGCCAGCAGCTTCGGCTGGCCCAATGAGCAGTTCTTC
NA,TRBJ2-7,TRBV10-2,many,CASSEGQGDEQYF,TGCGCCAGCAGTGAAGGGCAAGGCGACGAGCAGTACTTC
NA,TRBJ2-7,TRBV7-6,NA,CASSLGDGYEQCF,TGTGCCAGCAGCTTAGGGGACGGGTACGAGCAGTGCTTC
NA,TRBJ2-5,TRBV7-7,NA,CASSLSQAPQETQYF,TGTGCCAGCAGCTTAAGTCAGGCCCCCCAAGAGACCCAGTACTTC
TRBD2,TRBJ2-7,TRBV20-1,few,CSAHQRERSSYEQYF,TGCAGTGCCCACCAGCGGGAGCGGTCTTCCTACGAGCAGTACTTC
NA,TRBJ2-1,TRBV4-3,NA,CASSLTWESSYNEQFF,TGCGCCAGCAGCCTCACCTGGGAGAGCTCCTACAATGAGCAGTTCTTC
NA,TRBJ2-3,TRBV7-2,NA,CASSPGARTDTQYF,TGTGCCAGCAGCCCTGGGGCACGCACAGATACGCAGTATTTT
TRBD1,TRBJ2-7,TRBV11-2,few,CASSLDRGYYEQYF,TGTGCCAGCAGCTTGGACAGGGGCTACTACGAGCAGTACTTC
NA,TRBJ2-3,TRBV15,few,CATSRDTGGIGTDTQYF,TGTGCCACCAGCAGAGATACGGGGGGCATCGGCACAGATACGCAGTATTTT
TRBD2,TRBJ2-3,TRBV20-1,few,CSATPGGGTDTQYF,TGCAGTGCCACACCGGGGGGAGGTACAGATACGCAGTATTTT
TRBD2,TRBJ2-1,TRBV29-1,many,CSVEHGGTLYNEQFF,TGCAGCGTTGAACACGGGGGGACCCTTTACAATGAGCAGTTCTTC
TRBD1,TRBJ2-7,TRBV27,few,CASSLAGQGGYEQYF,TGTGCCAGCAGTTTAGCGGGACAGGGAGGCTACGAGCAGTACTTC
NA,TRBJ2-5,TRBV21-1,few,CASSKVKREAQETQYF,TGTGCCAGCAGCAAAGTCAAGCGGGAGGCCCAAGAGACCCAGTACTTC
NA,TRBJ1-1,TRBV20-1,few,CSAKEGFMNTEAFF,TGCAGTGCCAAAGAGGGGTTCATGAACACTGAAGCTTTCTTT
NA,TRBJ2-7,TRBV7-2,NA,CASSLVSEGYGEQYF,TGTGCCAGCAGCTTAGTTTCGGAGGGATACGGCGAGCAGTACTTC
NA,TRBJ1-1,TRBV7-9,NA,CASSLWVAGQGYTEAFF,TGTGCCAGCAGCTTATGGGTAGCGGGGCAGGGTTACACTGAAGCTTTCTTT
NA,TRBJ2-1,TRBV5-6,NA,CASSFRGGVAEQFF,TGTGCCAGCAGCTTTAGGGGTGGGGTCGCTGAGCAGTTCTTC
NA,TRBJ1-2,TRBV7-2,NA,CASSPFEAMKNYGYTF,TGTGCCAGCAGCCCTTTCGAGGCGATGAAAAACTATGGCTACACCTTC
NA,TRBJ2-1,TRBV12-3/TRBV12-4,many,CASSHGIREFF,TGTGCCAGCAGTCACGGGATCCGTGAGTTCTTC
NA,TRBJ2-1,TRBV4-1,many,CASSLDSSYNEQFF,TGCGCCAGCAGTCTGGACAGCTCCTACAATGAGCAGTTCTTC
TRBD1,TRBJ2-2,TRBV20-1,few,CSARPGTGGVSGELFF,TGCAGTGCTAGACCCGGGACAGGGGGAGTGTCCGGGGAGCTGTTTTTT
NA,TRBJ2-7,TRBV28,many,CASSPTRDTNYEQYF,TGTGCCAGCAGCCCAACCCGGGACACCAACTACGAGCAGTACTTC
NA,TRBJ2-6,TRBV9,few,CASRVGEAGANVLTF,TGTGCCAGCAGGGTGGGGGAAGCTGGGGCCAACGTCCTGACTTTC
NA,TRBJ2-5,TRBV6-6,few,CASRPGLWVQETQYF,TGTGCCAGCAGACCCGGTCTGTGGGTCCAAGAGACCCAGTACTTC
NA,TRBJ2-5,TRBV12-3/TRBV12-4,few,CASSFFGTGETQYF,TGTGCCAGCAGTTTTTTTGGGACCGGTGAGACCCAGTACTTC
TRBD2,TRBJ2-1,TRBV5-4,many,CASSLRREGLEQFF,TGTGCCAGCAGCCTCCGGCGGGAGGGCCTGGAGCAGTTCTTC
NA,TRBJ2-6,TRBV18,NA,CASSPGKQQGDWTNVLTF,TGTGCCAGCTCACCAGGGAAACAACAGGGAGACTGGACCAACGTCCTGACTTTC
TRBD2,TRBJ2-1,TRBV7-9,many,CASSFTAGGLNEQFF,TGTGCCAGCAGCTTTACAGCGGGAGGGCTTAATGAGCAGTTCTTC
TRBD1,TRBJ2-7,TRBV9,NA,CASSVGDRVREQYF,TGTGCCAGCAGCGTCGGGGACAGGGTCCGGGAGCAGTACTTC
NA,TRBJ1-1,TRBV7-9,few,CASSQEGRPEAFF,TGTGCCAGCAGCCAAGAGGGACGTCCTGAAGCTTTCTTT
NA,TRBJ1-3,TRBV7-8,many,CASSPRSRSLTGNTIYF,TGTGCCAGCAGCCCAAGAAGCCGGAGCCTTACTGGAAACACCATATATTTT
TRBD1,TRBJ1-5,TRBV11-2,few,CASSRDRVNQPQHF,TGTGCCAGCAGTCGAGACAGGGTAAATCAGCCCCAGCATTTT
NA,TRBJ2-7,TRBV5-1,few,CASSLIMGYRYEQYF,TGCGCCAGCAGCTTGATTATGGGGTACCGCTACGAGCAGTACTTC
TRBD1,TRBJ1-1,TRBV4-1,NA,CASSQTLGTGGNTEAFF,TGCGCCAGCAGCCAAACACTCGGGACAGGGGGGAACACTGAAGCTTTCTTT
NA,TRBJ2-5,TRBV9,few,CASSVGTGRETQYF,TGTGCCAGCAGCGTAGGAACGGGAAGGGAGACCCAGTACTTC
TRBD2,TRBJ2-1,TRBV20-1,NA,CSARGGGGRANEQFF,TGCAGTGCTAGAGGGGGTGGCGGGAGGGCCAATGAGCAGTTCTTC
NA,TRBJ1-2,TRBV30,NA,CAWRNYGYTF,TGTGCCTGGAGAAACTATGGCTACACCTTC
NA,TRBJ2-3,TRBV10-3,many,CAISGPGLGSTDTQYF,TGTGCCATCAGTGGGCCGGGACTGGGGAGCACAGATACGCAGTATTTT
NA,TRBJ2-1,TRBV4-3,few,CASSPAGHSYNEQFF,TGCGCCAGCAGCCCAGCAGGACACTCCTACAATGAGCAGTTCTTC
NA,TRBJ1-1,TRBV30,many,CAWSIVGTEAFF,TGTGCCTGGAGTATAGTAGGCACTGAAGCTTTCTTT
TRBD1,TRBJ2-7,TRBV29-1,few,CSVEMQGAEQYF,TGCAGCGTTGAAATGCAGGGGGCAGAACAGTACTTC
NA,TRBJ1-1,TRBV29-1,NA,CSVEGTLNTEAFF,TGCAGCGTTGAAGGGACTTTGAACACTGAAGCTTTCTTT